The 5 T cell receptor beta chains below all came from one sample that was sequenced in a study of blood T cell repertoires in COVID-19. Assay used: immunoSEQ multiplex PCR; TCRdb lists only in-frame clones, some missing. The sample lists hundreds of thousands of clones, 85% to 90% occurring once. Sequencing was performed on peripheral blood. Receptors were obtained from a man in his 60s with acute or convalescent COVID-19.

V usage is TRBV6-6 and J usage is TRBJ2-7; TRBD1 is a possible D gene (6 bases). This CDR3 region has 14 residues. CDR1 and CDR2 (germline): MNHNY, SVGAGI (reference sequence). V was pared by 7 bases and J by 4 bases, with 17 bases between. CDR3 in DNA: TGTGCCAGCAAGCAGGGGCAGGGGTCATACGAGCAGTACTTC. It specifies CASKQGQGSYEQYF.

In its sample, this clone was seen once. This chain joins TRBV5-1 and TRBJ2-3, with a possible D match to TRBD1 (6 bases). The CDR3 runs to 15 residues. Germline assignment: CDR1 SGHRS and CDR2 YFSETQ. V shed 2 bases and J shed 2 bases, with 12 bases lying between them. DNA of the CDR3: TGCGCCAGCAGCTTCCGGGACACAGACACAGATACGCAGTATTTT. It encodes CASSFRDTDTDTQYF.

The rearrangement uses TRBV5-1 and TRBJ2-5; 12 nucleotides line up with TRBD1. Per germline, CDR1 SGHRS and CDR2 YFSETQ. The CDR3 runs 16 residues. Trimming at V came to 4 bases and at J to 5 bases, leaving 9 bases not matched to a gene. CDR3 coding DNA: TGCGCCAGCAGCCCCCTTCGGGACAGGGGGCCGGAGACCCAGTACTTC. Amino acids: CASSPLRDRGPETQYF.

The CDR3 region has the DNA TGCAGCGTTGCCGACAGGGACTGGAACACTGAAGCTTTCTTT. It yields the protein CSVADRDWNTEAFF. The rearrangement uses TRBV29-1 and TRBJ1-1, with 7 bases lining up with TRBD1. Germline V CDR1 and CDR2: SQVTM, ANQGSEA. Trimming cost V 4 bases and J 1 base; bases outside gene matches: 6. CDR3 length equals 14 residues.

This chain uses TRBV12-3 or TRBV12-4 with TRBJ1-1, with D uncertain. This CDR3 is 13 amino acids long. The V gene lost 4 bases and the J gene lost 4 bases, with 10 bases spanning the gap. The CDR3 nucleotides read TGTGCCAGCAGTTCCGGTGCCCTCACTGAAGCTTTCTTT. This encodes CASSSGALTEAFF.